This TCR beta chain was obtained from a study of blood T cell repertoires in COVID-19. Study summary: Samples came from the United States, Italy and Spain, spanning acute and convalescent COVID-19. Sources were T cells, B-cell-depleted T cells, or PBMCs; the material itself was cDNA or gDNA.

The repertoire was sequenced with immunoSEQ multiplex PCR; TCRdb's copy has only in-frame clones and lacks some. The table has 70,000 to 95,000 clones, around nine tenths seen once. This CDR3 has 10 residues. The germline V and J ends were trimmed by 8 bases and 3 bases, with 5 bases remaining between them. CDR1 and CDR2 (germline): MNHEY, SMNVEV (reference sequence). V is TRBV27 and J is TRBJ2-7; D is unresolved. Sequenced material: peripheral blood. This sequence originates from a woman of 80 years or more with active COVID-19. Here the CDR3 reads CASGLYEQYF. The CDR3 nucleotides read TGTGCCAGCGGGCTCTACGAGCAGTACTTC.